The sequence of this T cell receptor (beta chain) was determined in a study of beta chain features in type 1 diabetes. Overall study results and limits: A PCR bias possibly favoring shorter templates would apply equally to patients and controls. All four CD4+ subsets from Type 1 diabetes patients carried moderately but significantly shorter TCRB CDR3s. Healthy donors had naive, central memory and Treg TCRB repertoires that appeared less similar than those seen among patients.

A note on this clone: Its target is not known.

Researchers reported sorting CD4+ naive, central memory, regulatory and stem cell-like memory cells via CD45RO/CCR7/CD25/CD127/CD95/CD27. The authors obtained over 95% purity in all sorted populations. The CDR3 is made up of 15 amino acids. Germline V gives CDR1 SGDLS, CDR2 YYNGEE. Trimming removed 4 bases at V and 5 bases at J, with 18 bases between. As every portion of the isolated RNA was reverse transcribed, the sequencing read expressed TCRB transcripts. Sequencing used immunoSEQ multiplex PCR; TCRdb keeps in-frame clones, though not all of them. The repertoire holds roughly 50,000 clones, with around 50% as singletons.

This clonotype originated in a woman aged 40 to 49 with type 1 diabetes. Sequencing was performed on Tregs from blood. The chain carries TRBV9 and TRBJ2-5; no clear D gene. CDR3 coding DNA: TGTGCCAGCAGCCGGAGAAACACCCCGGCGGAGACCCAGTACTTC. Translation gives CASSRRNTPAETQYF.